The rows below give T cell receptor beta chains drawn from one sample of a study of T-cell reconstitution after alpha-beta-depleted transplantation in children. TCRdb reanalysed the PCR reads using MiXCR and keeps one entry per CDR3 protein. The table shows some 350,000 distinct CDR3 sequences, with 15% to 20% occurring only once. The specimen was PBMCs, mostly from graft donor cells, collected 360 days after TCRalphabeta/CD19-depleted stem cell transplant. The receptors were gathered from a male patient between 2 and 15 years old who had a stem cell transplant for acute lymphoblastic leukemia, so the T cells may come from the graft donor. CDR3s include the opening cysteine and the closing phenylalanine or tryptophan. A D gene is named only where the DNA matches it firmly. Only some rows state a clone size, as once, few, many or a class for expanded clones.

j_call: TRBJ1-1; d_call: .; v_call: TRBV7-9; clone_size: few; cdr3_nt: TGTGCCAGCAGCTTAACCTGGACAGAACCCAGGGCTTTCTTT; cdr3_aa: CASSLTWTEPRAFF
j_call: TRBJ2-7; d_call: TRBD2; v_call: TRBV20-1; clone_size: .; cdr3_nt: TGCAGTGCTGGGAGGGACGACCTCTCCGAGCAGTACTTC; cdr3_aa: CSAGRDDLSEQYF
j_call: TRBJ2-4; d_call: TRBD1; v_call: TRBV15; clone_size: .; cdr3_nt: TGTGCCACCAGCAGGGACAGGGGGCCGGGCATTCAGTACTTC; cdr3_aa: CATSRDRGPGIQYF
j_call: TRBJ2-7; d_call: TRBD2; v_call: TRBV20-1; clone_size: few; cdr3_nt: TGCAGTACCCTCAAGGCTAGCGGGAGTCCAGAAGAGCAGTACTTC; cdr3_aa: CSTLKASGSPEEQYF
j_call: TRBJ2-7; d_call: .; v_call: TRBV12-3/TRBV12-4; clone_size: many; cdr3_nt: TGTGCCAGCACCAGATCGGGACGGAACTACGAGCAGTACTTC; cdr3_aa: CASTRSGRNYEQYF
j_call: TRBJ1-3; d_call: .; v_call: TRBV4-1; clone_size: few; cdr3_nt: TGCGCCAGCAGCCGCATTCTTTCTGGAAACACCATATATTTT; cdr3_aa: CASSRILSGNTIYF
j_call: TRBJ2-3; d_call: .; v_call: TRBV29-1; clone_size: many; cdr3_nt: TGCAGCGTTGTACAGTGGGGTCCAGATACGCAGTATTTT; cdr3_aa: CSVVQWGPDTQYF
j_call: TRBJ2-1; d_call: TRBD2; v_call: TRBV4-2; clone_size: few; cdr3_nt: TGTGCCAGCAGCCAAGCTCTTCCTCTAGCGGGATCCTACAATGAGCAGTTCTTC; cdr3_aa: CASSQALPLAGSYNEQFF
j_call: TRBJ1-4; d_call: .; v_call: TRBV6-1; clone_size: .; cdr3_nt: TGTGCCAGCAGTGTACAGGCCTCGTATGAAAAACTGTTTTTT; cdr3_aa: CASSVQASYEKLFF
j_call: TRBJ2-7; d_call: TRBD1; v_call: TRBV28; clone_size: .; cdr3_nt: TGTGCCAGCAGTTCCCTTCCCGGGACAGGGATGGGGGAGCAGTACTTC; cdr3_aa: CASSSLPGTGMGEQYF
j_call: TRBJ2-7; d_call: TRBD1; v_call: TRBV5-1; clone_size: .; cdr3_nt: TGCGCCAGCAGCTTATGGACAGGTCTAAGCGAGCAGTACTTC; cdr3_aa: CASSLWTGLSEQYF
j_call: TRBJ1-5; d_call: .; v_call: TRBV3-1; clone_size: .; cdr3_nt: TGTGCCAGCAGCCAAGGTGACAGCTTACATAGCAATCAGCCCCAGCATTTT; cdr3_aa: CASSQGDSLHSNQPQHF
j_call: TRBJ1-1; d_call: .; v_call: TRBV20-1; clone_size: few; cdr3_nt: TGCAGTGCTAGACAGGGTGGGGGAACCTTGAACACTGAAGCTTTCTTT; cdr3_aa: CSARQGGGTLNTEAFF
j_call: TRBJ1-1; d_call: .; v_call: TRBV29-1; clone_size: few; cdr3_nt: TGCAGCGTTGGCTACCTCTTGAACACTGAAGCTTTCTTT; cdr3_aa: CSVGYLLNTEAFF
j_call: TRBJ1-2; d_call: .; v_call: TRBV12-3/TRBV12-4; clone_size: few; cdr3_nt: TGTGCCAGCAGCCCTGGGGGGTACTATGGCTACACCTTC; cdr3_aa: CASSPGGYYGYTF
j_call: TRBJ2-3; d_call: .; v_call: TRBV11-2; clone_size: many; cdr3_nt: TGTGCCAGCAGCCCCATGGGCGTCACCACGTGGGATACGCAGTATTTT; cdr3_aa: CASSPMGVTTWDTQYF
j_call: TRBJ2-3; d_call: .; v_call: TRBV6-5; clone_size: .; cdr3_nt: TGTGCCAGCAGTTACTCGGCTTTAATAGCGGCCAACACAGATACGCAGTATTTT; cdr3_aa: CASSYSALIAANTDTQYF
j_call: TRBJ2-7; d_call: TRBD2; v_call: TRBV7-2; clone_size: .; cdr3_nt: TGTGCCAGCAGCTTACGATTTGGGACTAGCCTTAGAGAGCAGTACTTC; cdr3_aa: CASSLRFGTSLREQYF
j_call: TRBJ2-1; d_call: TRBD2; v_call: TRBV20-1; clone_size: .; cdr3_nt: TGCAGTGCTAGAGTTTGGGCGGGACTAGAGGTGTGTGAGCAGTTCTTC; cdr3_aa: CSARVWAGLEVCEQFF
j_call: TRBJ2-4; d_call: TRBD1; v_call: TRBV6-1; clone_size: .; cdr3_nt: TGTGCCAGCACCCCAGGGGGACAGGGTGGAAACATTCAGTACTTC; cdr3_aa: CASTPGGQGGNIQYF
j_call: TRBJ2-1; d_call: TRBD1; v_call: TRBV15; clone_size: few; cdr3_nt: TGTGCCACCAGCAGTATCCGGACAGGGGCATCCTACAATGAGCAGTTCTTC; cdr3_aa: CATSSIRTGASYNEQFF
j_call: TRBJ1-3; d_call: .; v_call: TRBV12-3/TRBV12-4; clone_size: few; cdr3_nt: TGTGCCAGCAGGCCATCCGGGGCGAGGACCATATATTTT; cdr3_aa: CASRPSGARTIYF
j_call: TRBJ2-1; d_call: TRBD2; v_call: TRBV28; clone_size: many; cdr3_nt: TGTGCCACCAAAGGAGCTCCGGGACTAGCAGACAATGAGCAGTTCTTC; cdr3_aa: CATKGAPGLADNEQFF
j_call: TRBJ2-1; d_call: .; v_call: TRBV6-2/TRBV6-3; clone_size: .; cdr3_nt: TGTGCCAGCAGCTCCTCCTGGGACCACCGCGGTGAGCAGTTCTTC; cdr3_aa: CASSSSWDHRGEQFF
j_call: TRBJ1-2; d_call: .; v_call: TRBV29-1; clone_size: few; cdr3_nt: TGCAGCGTTGTGAGGGCCGGCTATGGCTACACCTTC; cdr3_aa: CSVVRAGYGYTF
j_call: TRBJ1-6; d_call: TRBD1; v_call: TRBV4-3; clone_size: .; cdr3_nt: TGCGCCAGCAGCCAAGATTGGGGACAGGTCTATTCACCCCTCCACTTT; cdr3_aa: CASSQDWGQVYSPLHF
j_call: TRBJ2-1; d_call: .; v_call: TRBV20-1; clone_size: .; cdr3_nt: TGCAGTGCTAGGGGCAGCTGGGAGCACAATGAGCAGTTCTTC; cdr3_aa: CSARGSWEHNEQFF
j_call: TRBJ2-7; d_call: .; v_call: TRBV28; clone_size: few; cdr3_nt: TGTGCCAGCAGTCGACTAGGTGCGAACTTC; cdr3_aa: CASSRLGANF
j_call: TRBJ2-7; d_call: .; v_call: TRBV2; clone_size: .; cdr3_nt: TGTGCCAGCAGTACCCTCCCCGCGGGGATCTCCTACGAGCAGTACTTC; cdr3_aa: CASSTLPAGISYEQYF
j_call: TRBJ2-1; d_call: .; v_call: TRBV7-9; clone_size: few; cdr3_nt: TGTGCCAGCAGCTTAGGTGGATTTGAGCAGTTCTTC; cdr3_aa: CASSLGGFEQFF
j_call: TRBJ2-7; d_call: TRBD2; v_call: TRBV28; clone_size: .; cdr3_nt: TGTGCCAGCAGTTTCGTGGGACTAGCGGGAGATGGTGAGCAGTACTTC; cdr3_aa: CASSFVGLAGDGEQYF
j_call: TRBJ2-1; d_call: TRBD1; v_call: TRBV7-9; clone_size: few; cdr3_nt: TGTGCCAGCAGCTTAAGGGTGAGGGGGCGATTGAATGAGCAGTTCTTC; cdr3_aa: CASSLRVRGRLNEQFF
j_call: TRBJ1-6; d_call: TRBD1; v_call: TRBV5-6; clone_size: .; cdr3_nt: TGTGCCAGCAGCTCTTACAGGGGTTCACCCCTCCACTTT; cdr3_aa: CASSSYRGSPLHF
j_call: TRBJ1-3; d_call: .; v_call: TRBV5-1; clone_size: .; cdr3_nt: TGCGCCAGCAGCGCAATGACAGGATTCAACTCTGGAAACACCATATATTTT; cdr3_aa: CASSAMTGFNSGNTIYF
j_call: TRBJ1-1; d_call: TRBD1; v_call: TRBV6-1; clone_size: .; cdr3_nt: TGTGCCAGCATCCCGGGACAGATGAACACTGAAGCTTTCTTT; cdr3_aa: CASIPGQMNTEAFF
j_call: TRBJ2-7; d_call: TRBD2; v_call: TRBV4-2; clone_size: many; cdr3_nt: TGTGCCAGCAGCCAAGGGGTTAGGAGCGGGGGCCCCTACGAGCAGTACTTC; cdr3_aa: CASSQGVRSGGPYEQYF
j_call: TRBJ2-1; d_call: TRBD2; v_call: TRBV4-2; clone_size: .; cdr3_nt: TGTGCCAGCAGCCCCGGCCAGGGTATTCCCCTAGCGGGAGTCACGTACAATGAGCAGTTCTTC; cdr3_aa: CASSPGQGIPLAGVTYNEQFF
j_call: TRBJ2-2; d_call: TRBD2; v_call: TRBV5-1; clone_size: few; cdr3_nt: TGCGCCAGCAGATCCGGGACAGGACTAGCGGGAGGAGCCGGGGAGCTGTTTTTT; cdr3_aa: CASRSGTGLAGGAGELFF
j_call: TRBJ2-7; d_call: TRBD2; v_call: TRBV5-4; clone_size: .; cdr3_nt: TGTGCCAGCAGCTTGGCCAGGTGGACTAGAGTCAACTGGGGCTCCTACGAGCAGTACTTC; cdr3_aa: CASSLARWTRVNWGSYEQYF
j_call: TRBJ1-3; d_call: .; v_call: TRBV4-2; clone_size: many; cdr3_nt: TGTGCCAGCAGCCAGTCCGGGACCTCTGGAAACACCATATATTTT; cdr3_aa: CASSQSGTSGNTIYF
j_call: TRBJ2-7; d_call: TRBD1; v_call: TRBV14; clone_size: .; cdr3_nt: TGTGCCAGCAGCCAAGCCACCGGGACAGGGAGGTACGAGCAGTACTTC; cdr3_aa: CASSQATGTGRYEQYF
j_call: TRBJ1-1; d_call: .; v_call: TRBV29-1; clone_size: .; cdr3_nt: TGCAGCTTCCGAATGGCGAACACTGAAGCTTTCTTT; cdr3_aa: CSFRMANTEAFF
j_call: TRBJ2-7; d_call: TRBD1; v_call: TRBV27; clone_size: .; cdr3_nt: TGTGCCAGCAGTCCACGGACAGGAGACTTCTACGAGCAGTACTTC; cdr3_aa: CASSPRTGDFYEQYF
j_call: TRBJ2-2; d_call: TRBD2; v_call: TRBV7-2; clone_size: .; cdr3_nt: TGTGCCAGCAGCTCGGGACTACTAATCACCGGGGAGCTGTTTTTT; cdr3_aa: CASSSGLLITGELFF
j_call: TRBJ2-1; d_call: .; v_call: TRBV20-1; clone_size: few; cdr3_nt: TGCAGTGCTAGCCCTACCCTAGTGCGAACCAGCTACAATGAGCAGTTCTTC; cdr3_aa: CSASPTLVRTSYNEQFF
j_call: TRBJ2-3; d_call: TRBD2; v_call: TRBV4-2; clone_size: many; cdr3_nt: TGTGCCAGCAGCCGGACTAGCGGGAGGGCCTTGGGAACAGATACGCAGTATTTT; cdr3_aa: CASSRTSGRALGTDTQYF
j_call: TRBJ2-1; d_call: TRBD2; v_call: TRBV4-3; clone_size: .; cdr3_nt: TGCGCCAGCAGCCACTTGAGACTAGCGGGCTTGGGCGAGCAGTTCTTC; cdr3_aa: CASSHLRLAGLGEQFF
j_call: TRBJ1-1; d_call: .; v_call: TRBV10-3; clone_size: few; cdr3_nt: TGTGCCATCAGTGAATTCGACAGCCTAATGAACACTGAAGCTTTCTTT; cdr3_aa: CAISEFDSLMNTEAFF
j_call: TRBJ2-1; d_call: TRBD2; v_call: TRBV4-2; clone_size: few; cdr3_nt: TGTGCCAGCAGCCAACTAGCGGGAGGGAGTTTCAATGAGCAGTTCTTC; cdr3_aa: CASSQLAGGSFNEQFF
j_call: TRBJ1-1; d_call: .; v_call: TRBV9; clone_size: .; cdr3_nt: TGTGCCAGCAGCGTAGAGGGCTTGAAGGGGACTGAAGCTTTCTTT; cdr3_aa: CASSVEGLKGTEAFF
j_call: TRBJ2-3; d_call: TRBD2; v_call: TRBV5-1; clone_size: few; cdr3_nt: TGCGCCAGCAGCTTTATAAGCGGGAGGGCCTTAGATACGCAGTATTTT; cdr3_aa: CASSFISGRALDTQYF
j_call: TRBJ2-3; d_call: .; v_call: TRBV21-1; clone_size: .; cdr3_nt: TGTGCCAGCAGGCAGGGAGGAGGAACAGATACGCAGTATTTT; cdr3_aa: CASRQGGGTDTQYF
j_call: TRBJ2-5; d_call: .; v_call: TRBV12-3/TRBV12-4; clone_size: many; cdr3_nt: TGTGCCAGCAGTTTGGCCCCGGGGCAGGGAAAAGAGACCCAGTACTTC; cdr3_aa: CASSLAPGQGKETQYF
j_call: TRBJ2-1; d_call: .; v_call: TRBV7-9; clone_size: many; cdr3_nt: TGTGCCAGCAACCTCCGCGGGGAGCAGTTCTTC; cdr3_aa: CASNLRGEQFF